This T cell receptor beta chain was found in a study of naive and memory T cell subsets. Separate alpha and beta amplification began at the second PCR step. CD8 T cells were positively selected from what remained after CD4 positive selection. The germline gives CDR1 MNHNS, CDR2 SASEGT. The V end lost 0 bases, the J end lost 2 bases, and 8 bases lay between the germline ends. The CDR3 covers 14 residues. An equimolar mix of two oligonucleotides served as the beta constant-region primer for TRBC1 and TRBC2. Ligated cDNA was amplified by four rounds of PCR with nested alpha and beta constant-region primers and SP2. TCRdb independently ran MiXCR on the UMI-ligation and nested PCR reads; one entry per CDR3 protein. The sample includes approximately 85,000 distinct CDR3 sequences, roughly 7.3% of them seen just once.

This clonotype originated in a human donor in good health. Sequencing input: central memory CD4+ T cells from blood. This sequence joins TRBV6-1 and TRBJ2-7, with no clear D. The CDR3 here is CASSEARTTYEQYF. The CDR3 bases are TGTGCCAGCAGTGAAGCACGCACCACCTACGAGCAGTACTTC.